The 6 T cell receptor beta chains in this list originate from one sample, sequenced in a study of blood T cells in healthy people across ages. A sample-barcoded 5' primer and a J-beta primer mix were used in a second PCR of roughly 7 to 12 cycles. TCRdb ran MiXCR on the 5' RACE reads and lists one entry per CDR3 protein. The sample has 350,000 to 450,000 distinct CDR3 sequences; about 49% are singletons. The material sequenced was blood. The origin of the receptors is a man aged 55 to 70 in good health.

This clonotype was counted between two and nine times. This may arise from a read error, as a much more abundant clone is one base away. The DNA of the CDR3 is TGTGCCAGCAGTGTACTCGATCCCTATTCACCCCTCCACTTT. Protein sequence: CASSVLDPYSPLHF. The chain recombines TRBV12-3 or TRBV12-4 with TRBJ1-6; D gene uncertain. The length of the CDR3 is 14 residues. V was clipped by 5 bases and J by 8 bases, with 13 bases between them.

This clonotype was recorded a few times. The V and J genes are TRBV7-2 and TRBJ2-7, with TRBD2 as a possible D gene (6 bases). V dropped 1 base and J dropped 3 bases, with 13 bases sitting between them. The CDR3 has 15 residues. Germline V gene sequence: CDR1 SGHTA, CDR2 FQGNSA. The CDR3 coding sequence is TGTGCCAGCAGCTTAGATAGAGGGAGGTTCTACGAGCAGTACTTC. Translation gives CASSLDRGRFYEQYF.

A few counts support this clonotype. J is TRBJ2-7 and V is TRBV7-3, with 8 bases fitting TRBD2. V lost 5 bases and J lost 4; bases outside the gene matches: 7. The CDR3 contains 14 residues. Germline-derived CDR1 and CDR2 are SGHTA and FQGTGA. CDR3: CASSRLAGPYEQYF. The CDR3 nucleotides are TGTGCCAGCAGCCGCTTAGCGGGACCTTACGAGCAGTACTTC.

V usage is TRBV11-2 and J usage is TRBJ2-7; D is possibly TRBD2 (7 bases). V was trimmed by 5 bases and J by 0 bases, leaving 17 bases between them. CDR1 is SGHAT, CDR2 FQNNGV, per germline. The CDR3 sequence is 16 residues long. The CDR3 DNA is TGTGCCAGCAGCCAGAGACGCGGGGGCCTCTCCTACGAGCAGTACTTC. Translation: CASSQRRGGLSYEQYF.

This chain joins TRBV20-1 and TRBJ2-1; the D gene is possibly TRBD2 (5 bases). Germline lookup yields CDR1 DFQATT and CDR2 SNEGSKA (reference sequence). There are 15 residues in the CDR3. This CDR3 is CSAFPVGRRYNEQFF. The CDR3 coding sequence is TGCAGCGCCTTCCCAGTGGGGAGAAGATACAATGAGCAGTTCTTC.

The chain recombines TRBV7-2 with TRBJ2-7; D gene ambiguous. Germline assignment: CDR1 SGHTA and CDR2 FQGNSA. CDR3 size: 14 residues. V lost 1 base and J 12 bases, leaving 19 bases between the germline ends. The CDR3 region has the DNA TGTGCCAGCAGCTTAGAACAGCTACAAGAGACCCGGTACTTC. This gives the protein CASSLEQLQETRYF.